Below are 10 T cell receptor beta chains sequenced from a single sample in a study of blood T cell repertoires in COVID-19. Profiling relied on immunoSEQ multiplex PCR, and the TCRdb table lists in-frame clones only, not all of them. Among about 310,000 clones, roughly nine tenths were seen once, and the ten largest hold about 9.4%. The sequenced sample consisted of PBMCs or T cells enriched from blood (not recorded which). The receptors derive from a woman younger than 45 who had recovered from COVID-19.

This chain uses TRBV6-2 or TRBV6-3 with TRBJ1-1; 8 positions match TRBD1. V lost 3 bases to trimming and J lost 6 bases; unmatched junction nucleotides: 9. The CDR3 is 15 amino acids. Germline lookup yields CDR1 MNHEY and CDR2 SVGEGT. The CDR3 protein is CASSYRGQGASEAFF. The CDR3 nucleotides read TGTGCCAGCAGTTATCGGGGGCAGGGGGCGTCTGAAGCTTTCTTT.

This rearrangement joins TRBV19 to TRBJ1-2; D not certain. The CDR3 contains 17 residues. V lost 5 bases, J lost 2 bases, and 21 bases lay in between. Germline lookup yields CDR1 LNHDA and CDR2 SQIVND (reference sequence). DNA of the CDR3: TGTGCCAGTAGTCCCAAGCTTGTAAGGAGGACCAACTATGGCTACACCTTC. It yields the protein CASSPKLVRRTNYGYTF.

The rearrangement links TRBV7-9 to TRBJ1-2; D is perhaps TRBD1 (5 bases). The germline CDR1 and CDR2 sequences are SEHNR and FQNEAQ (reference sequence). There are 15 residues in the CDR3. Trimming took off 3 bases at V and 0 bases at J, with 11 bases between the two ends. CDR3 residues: CASSFDSRSNYGYTF. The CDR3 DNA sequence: TGTGCCAGCAGCTTCGACAGCCGCTCTAACTATGGCTACACCTTC.

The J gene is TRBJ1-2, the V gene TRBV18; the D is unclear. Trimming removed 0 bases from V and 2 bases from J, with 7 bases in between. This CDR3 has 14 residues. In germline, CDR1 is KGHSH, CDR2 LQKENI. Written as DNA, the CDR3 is TGTGCCAGCTCACCACCGACAAAAAACTATGGCTACACCTTC. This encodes CASSPPTKNYGYTF.

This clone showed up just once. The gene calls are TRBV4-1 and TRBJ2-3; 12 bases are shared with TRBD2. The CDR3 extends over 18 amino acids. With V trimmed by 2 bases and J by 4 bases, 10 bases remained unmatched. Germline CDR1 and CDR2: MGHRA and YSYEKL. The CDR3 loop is CASSQPSGRAKRPDTQYF. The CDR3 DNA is TGCGCCAGCAGCCAACCTAGCGGGAGGGCCAAAAGACCAGATACGCAGTATTTT.

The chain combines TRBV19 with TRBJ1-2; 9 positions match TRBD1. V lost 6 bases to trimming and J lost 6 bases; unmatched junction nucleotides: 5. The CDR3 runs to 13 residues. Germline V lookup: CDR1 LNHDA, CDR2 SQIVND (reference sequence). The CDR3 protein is CASRNRGLDGYTF. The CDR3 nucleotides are TGTGCCAGTAGGAACAGGGGGCTTGATGGCTACACCTTC. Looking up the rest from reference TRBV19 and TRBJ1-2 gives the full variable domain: DGGITQSPKYLFRKEGQNVTLSCEQNLNHDAMYWYRQDPGQGLRLIYYSQIVNDFQKGDIAEGYSVSREKKESFPLTVTSAQKNPTAFYLCASRNRGLDGYTFGSGTRLTVV.

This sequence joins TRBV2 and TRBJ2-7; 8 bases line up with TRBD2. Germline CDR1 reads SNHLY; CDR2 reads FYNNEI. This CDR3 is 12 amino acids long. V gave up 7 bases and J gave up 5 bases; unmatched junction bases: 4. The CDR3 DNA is TGTGCCAGCAATCGGGAGGGGAACGAGCAGTACTTC. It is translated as CASNREGNEQYF.

The CDR3 sequence: CASRERKYPYEQYF. In nucleotides, the CDR3 is TGTGCCAGCAGGGAGAGGAAATACCCCTACGAGCAGTACTTC. V gene TRBV28 combines with J gene TRBJ2-7; D is undetermined. The CDR3 loop spans 14 amino acids. CDR1 is MDHEN and CDR2 is SYDVKM in the germline V gene. V shed 6 bases and J shed 2 bases, with 14 bases lying between them.

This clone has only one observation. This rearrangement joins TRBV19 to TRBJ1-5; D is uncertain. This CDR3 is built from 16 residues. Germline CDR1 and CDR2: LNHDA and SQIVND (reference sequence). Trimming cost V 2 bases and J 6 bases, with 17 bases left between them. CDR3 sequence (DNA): TGTGCCAGTAGTATAACCCCCGGGGAGGGTGCTCAGCCCCAGCATTTT. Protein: CASSITPGEGAQPQHF.

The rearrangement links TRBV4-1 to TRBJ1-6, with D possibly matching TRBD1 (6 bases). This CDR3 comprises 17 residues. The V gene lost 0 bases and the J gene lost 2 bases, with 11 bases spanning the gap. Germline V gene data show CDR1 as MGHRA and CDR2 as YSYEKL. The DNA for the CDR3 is TGCGCCAGCAGCCAAGATCCGGGGGGCCCCTATAATTCACCCCTCCACTTT. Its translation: CASSQDPGGPYNSPLHF.